The clone carrying this T cell receptor (beta chain) was seen only a few times. This entry comes from a study of CD8 T cells in Susac syndrome. The authors reverse transcribed roughly 0.5 to 1 ug RNA with random hexamers. The TCR beta CDR3 was amplified by immunoSEQ multiplex PCR across 54 Vbeta, 13 Jbeta. One entry per CDR3 protein, called by TCRdb with MiXCR from the immunoSEQ multiplex PCR reads. The sample consists of approximately 100,000 distinct CDR3 sequences, less than 95% of them appearing once. Negative magnetic isolation gave CD8+ and CD4+ cells; FACS enriched CD8+ TEMRA. The TCR sequence derives from a human donor in good health. Source material: CD8+ T cells from PBMCs.

The CDR3 here is CSAEGERTEAFF. The CDR3 DNA sequence: TGCAGTGCTGAGGGGGAGCGCACTGAAGCTTTCTTT. The chain links TRBV20-1 to TRBJ1-1; tentative D call: TRBD1 (6 bases). The CDR3 covers 12 residues. CDR1 DFQATT and CDR2 SNEGSKA come from the germline V gene (reference sequence). V lost 5 bases and J lost 4, with 11 bases in between.